These 28 T cell receptor beta chains share one sample of origin, sequenced in a study of cytomegalovirus exposure and HLA in healthy donors. TCRdb's table, derived via immunoSEQ multiplex PCR, lists solely in-frame clones and lacks some. This table has around 95,000 clones, 85% appearing once. The sequenced material came from PBMCs. These receptors came from a man aged 18 to 29 in good health and CMV-seropositive.

The chain uses TRBV4-1 and TRBJ2-1; 8 bases line up with TRBD2. The CDR3 sequence is 18 residues long. Trimming cost V 1 base and J 3 bases; bases outside gene matches: 11. Germline V gives CDR1 MGHRA, CDR2 YSYEKL. DNA of the CDR3: TGCGCCAGCAGCCAAGGTGGAGGTAGCGGGAACTACTACAATGAGCAGTTCTTC. As protein: CASSQGGGSGNYYNEQFF.

The V gene is TRBV10-3, the J gene TRBJ1-1, with D perhaps TRBD1 (6 bases). Germline CDR1 ENHRY, CDR2 SYGVKD. This CDR3 contains 15 residues. V lost 6 bases to trimming and J lost 0 bases, with 14 bases between them. The CDR3 spells CAIRNPQGLNTEAFF. For the CDR3, the DNA is TGTGCCATCAGGAACCCACAGGGACTGAACACTGAAGCTTTCTTT.

This clone was observed once. The chain employs TRBV28 and TRBJ2-7; possible D gene TRBD1, 5 bases. CDR3 length: 13 amino acids. Per the germline V gene, CDR1 is MDHEN and CDR2 is SYDVKM. Trimming shortened V by 5 bases and J by 5 bases, and 13 bases separated the two germline ends. The CDR3 reads CASSPRGRHEQYF. The CDR3 coding sequence is TGTGCCAGCAGTCCAAGGGGTAGGCACGAGCAGTACTTC.

This clone was counted once. This chain uses TRBV2 with TRBJ1-3, with 7 bases identical to TRBD1. Germline CDR1 is SNHLY and CDR2 is FYNNEI. With V trimmed by 6 bases and J by 6 bases, 8 bases remained unmatched. There are 14 residues in the CDR3. The CDR3 DNA sequence: TGTGCCAGCAGCCGACAGGGCGTAACAAACACCATATATTTT. Translated: CASSRQGVTNTIYF.

The gene calls are TRBV13 and TRBJ2-6; no firm D call. Germline V lookup: CDR1 PRHDT, CDR2 FYEKMQ (reference sequence). The CDR3 covers 17 residues. The germline V and J ends were trimmed by 0 bases and 0 bases, with 9 bases remaining between them. The CDR3, as DNA: TGTGCCAGCAGCTTAGGCCCACAGTTCTCTGGGGCCAACGTCCTGACTTTC. Amino acid sequence: CASSLGPQFSGANVLTF.

The rearrangement joins TRBV5-6 to TRBJ2-3; 10 bases map to TRBD1. The trim removed 4 bases at V and 3 bases at J, leaving 8 bases unmatched. Germline V gene sequence: CDR1 SGHDT, CDR2 YYEEEE. This CDR3 has 16 residues. CDR3 sequence: CASSLSAGQGTDTQYF. The CDR3 DNA reads as TGTGCCAGCAGCCTGAGTGCGGGACAGGGGACAGATACGCAGTATTTT.

The chain joins TRBV11-2 to TRBJ1-2; D is unclear. Germline V gene lookup returns CDR1 SGHAT and CDR2 FQNNGV. There are 15 residues in the CDR3. Trimming removed 3 bases at V and 6 bases at J, with 17 bases between. CDR3 nucleotide sequence: TGTGCCAGCAGCTTGTCGGGCGGGATAAACCATGGCTACACCTTC. Translation gives CASSLSGGINHGYTF.

The V call is TRBV7-9, the J call TRBJ2-7, with TRBD1 as a possible D gene (6 bases). CDR1 is SEHNR, CDR2 FQNEAQ, per germline (reference sequence). V lost 3 bases, J lost 3 bases, and 9 bases lay in between. The length of the CDR3 is 13 residues. The CDR3 protein is CASSLEQGYEQYF. As DNA, the CDR3 is TGTGCCAGCAGCTTGGAACAGGGCTACGAGCAGTACTTC. Complete variable domain (other parts from reference TRBV7-9 and TRBJ2-7): DTGVSQNPRHKITKRGQNVTFRCDPISEHNRLYWYRQTLGQGPEFLTYFQNEAQLEKSRLLSDRFSAERPKGSFSTLEIQRTEQGDSAMYLCASSLEQGYEQYFGPGTRLTVT.

CDR3 in DNA: TGTGCCACCCGCGCGGGGATGGTCACAGATACGCAGTATTTT. Residues: CATRAGMVTDTQYF. V is TRBV5-4 and J is TRBJ2-3; the D gene is possibly TRBD2 (6 bases). CDR1 and CDR2 (germline): SGHNT, YYREEE (reference sequence). Trimming removed 9 bases from V and 2 bases from J, with 16 bases in between. The CDR3 extends over 14 amino acids.

The V and J genes are TRBV6-5 and TRBJ1-5; 8 nucleotides align to TRBD1. Germline V gives CDR1 MNHEY, CDR2 SVGAGI. V trimming: 6 bases; J trimming: 3 bases; junction bases outside the gene matches: 7. The CDR3 covers 15 residues. The CDR3 here is CASRDRGAPNQPQHF. In DNA form, the CDR3 reads TGTGCCAGCAGAGACAGGGGCGCCCCCAATCAGCCCCAGCATTTT.

The rearrangement uses TRBV19 and TRBJ2-3; a weak D match, TRBD1 (6 bases). V was clipped by 5 bases and J by 1 base, with 16 bases between them. The CDR3 consists of 16 residues. Per germline, CDR1 LNHDA and CDR2 SQIVND (reference sequence). CDR3 nucleotide sequence: TGTGCCAGTAGTGTGCACAGGGTGTTTGGCACAGATACGCAGTATTTT. As protein: CASSVHRVFGTDTQYF. The full variable domain, in which reference TRBV19 and TRBJ2-3 provide the parts outside the CDR3, is DGGITQSPKYLFRKEGQNVTLSCEQNLNHDAMYWYRQDPGQGLRLIYYSQIVNDFQKGDIAEGYSVSREKKESFPLTVTSAQKNPTAFYLCASSVHRVFGTDTQYFGPGTRLTVL.

The chain is built from TRBV15 and TRBJ2-1, with D maybe TRBD2 (6 bases). The germline CDR1 and CDR2 sequences are LNHNV and YYDKDF (reference sequence). The CDR3 consists of 16 residues. Trimming stripped 0 bases from V and 6 bases from J, with 15 bases between. The CDR3 region is CATSREPGSIGNEQFF. The DNA for the CDR3 is TGTGCCACCAGCAGAGAACCCGGGAGTATAGGCAATGAGCAGTTCTTC.

The V gene is TRBV6-1, the J gene TRBJ1-4; no definite D call. Trimming removed 2 bases at V and 8 bases at J, with 9 bases between. This CDR3 contains 13 residues. CDR1 is MNHNS and CDR2 is SASEGT in the germline V gene. The CDR3 loop is CASSEYTIEKLFF. In DNA, the CDR3 is TGTGCCAGCAGTGAATATACTATCGAAAAACTGTTTTTT.

The chain couples TRBV28 to TRBJ2-1; the match to TRBD2 covers 7 bases. Germline lookup yields CDR1 MDHEN and CDR2 SYDVKM. This CDR3 comprises 12 residues. V was clipped by 6 bases and J by 7 bases; unmatched bases: 3. The CDR3 spells CASRELANEQFF. The CDR3 DNA sequence: TGTGCCAGCAGAGAACTAGCGAATGAGCAGTTCTTC.

J is TRBJ1-1 and V is TRBV7-9; D is unresolved. There are 12 residues in the CDR3. Germline loops: CDR1 SEHNR, CDR2 FQNEAQ (reference sequence). Trimming pared 5 bases from V and 6 bases from J, leaving 10 bases between. CDR3 amino acids: CASSPVGPEAFF. The DNA for the CDR3 is TGTGCCAGCAGCCCGGTGGGCCCTGAAGCTTTCTTT.

In DNA form, the CDR3 reads TGTGCCTGGACTAGCGGGTGGGGCGAGCAGTACTTC. Protein product: CAWTSGWGEQYF. J is TRBJ2-7 and V is TRBV30; 8 nucleotides line up with TRBD2. CDR3 length equals 12 residues. J lost 6 bases, V lost 4 bases, and 5 bases had no gene match. Germline CDR1 is GTSNPN and CDR2 is SVGIG (reference sequence).

In its sample, this clone was seen once. J is TRBJ2-7 and V is TRBV2; the D gene is possibly TRBD2 (5 bases). The CDR3 length is 14 residues. Per germline, CDR1 SNHLY and CDR2 FYNNEI. V lost 5 bases, J lost 1 base, and 12 bases lay in between. The CDR3 loop reads CASSPDSQSYEQYF. In DNA form, the CDR3 reads TGTGCCAGCAGTCCGGACTCCCAATCCTACGAGCAGTACTTC.

V gene TRBV4-1 combines with J gene TRBJ2-1, with TRBD2 matching over 12 bases. Germline V gene data show CDR1 as MGHRA and CDR2 as YSYEKL. After removal of 1 base from V and 8 bases from J, the junction contained 12 bases not matched to a gene. The CDR3 is made up of 18 amino acids. The CDR3 reads CASSQGASGRAWGDEQFF. CDR3 DNA sequence: TGCGCCAGCAGCCAAGGGGCTAGCGGGAGGGCTTGGGGGGATGAGCAGTTCTTC.

This chain links TRBV7-9 with TRBJ2-5; the D gene is possibly TRBD1 (6 bases). The germline V and J ends were trimmed by 8 bases and 2 bases, with 9 bases remaining between them. CDR1 is SEHNR, CDR2 FQNEAQ, per germline (reference sequence). CDR3 length: 12 residues. As DNA, the CDR3 is TGTGCCAGCGGCGACAGGCAAGAGACCCAGTACTTC. Its translation: CASGDRQETQYF.

The genes are TRBV6-1 and TRBJ1-3, with D unresolved. The V end was cut by 8 bases, the J end by 4 bases, with 15 bases between. CDR1 and CDR2 from the germline V gene are MNHNS and SASEGT. CDR3 length: 14 amino acids. The CDR3 DNA follows: TGTGCCAGCTCTCCGAGAGCACTCGGAAACACCATATATTTT. It translates to CASSPRALGNTIYF.

This chain links TRBV11-2 with TRBJ2-1, with 7 nucleotides matching TRBD2. Germline CDR1 and CDR2: SGHAT and FQNNGV. This CDR3 is built from 15 residues. Germline trimming cut 1 base from V and 3 bases from J; bases unmatched to any gene: 3. CDR3 protein: CASSLGVAGYNEQFF. The CDR3 region has the DNA TGTGCCAGCAGCTTAGGGGTAGCGGGCTACAATGAGCAGTTCTTC. The full variable domain, in which reference TRBV11-2 and TRBJ2-1 provide the parts outside the CDR3, is EAGVAQSPRYKIIEKRQSVAFWCNPISGHATLYWYQQILGQGPKLLIQFQNNGVVDDSQLPKDRFSAERLKGVDSTLKIQPAKLEDSAVYLCASSLGVAGYNEQFFGPGTRLTVL.

The chain carries TRBV2 and TRBJ1-5; no reliable D call. The CDR3 is made up of 15 amino acids. Germline V gives CDR1 SNHLY, CDR2 FYNNEI. Trimming took 7 bases from V and 0 from J, leaving 13 bases between them. CDR3 sequence (DNA): TGTGCCAGCAAACGGGAGGATATTAGCAATCAGCCCCAGCATTTT. Encoded protein: CASKREDISNQPQHF.

The chain joins TRBV19 to TRBJ2-3, with 7 bases aligning to TRBD1. The CDR3 is made up of 15 amino acids. Unmatched junction bases numbered 12, after V lost 6 bases and J lost 6 bases. Germline values: CDR1 LNHDA, CDR2 SQIVND (reference sequence). CDR3 amino acids: CASSMTGTPTDTQYF. As DNA, the CDR3 is TGTGCCAGTAGCATGACAGGGACGCCGACGGATACGCAGTATTTT.

The chain has TRBV5-1 and TRBJ2-5; TRBD2 agrees at 7 bases. The CDR3 loop spans 14 amino acids. V shed 4 bases and J 7 bases; nucleotides not matched to a gene: 10. Germline CDR1 SGHRS, CDR2 YFSETQ. The CDR3 nucleotides are TGCGCCAGCAGCGCCACTAGCGCTAGCGGGACCCAGTACTTC. Its protein is CASSATSASGTQYF.

In its sample, this clone was seen a few times. The chain has TRBV7-8 and TRBJ2-7; no definite D call. V was clipped by 5 bases and J by 4 bases, with 15 bases between them. The CDR3 is 14 amino acids. Germline CDR1 is SGHVS and CDR2 is FQNEAQ. The CDR3 region has the DNA TGTGCCAGCAGCGCCGTCCCCCAGGTATACGAGCAGTACTTC. Amino acids: CASSAVPQVYEQYF.

This clone was counted many times. The V call is TRBV27, the J call TRBJ2-7; 9 nucleotides align to TRBD1. Germline V gene lookup returns CDR1 MNHEY and CDR2 SMNVEV (reference sequence). The CDR3 totals 17 residues. Trimming removed 5 bases from V and 6 bases from J; junction bases left unmatched: 17. CDR3 region: CASSTLDRGGRAGEQYF. As DNA, the CDR3 is TGTGCCAGCAGTACACTGGACAGGGGTGGTAGGGCAGGCGAGCAGTACTTC.

The table lists this clone with a few counts. The gene calls are TRBV6-4 and TRBJ2-2; 9 nucleotides match TRBD2. There are 15 residues in the CDR3. Germline CDR1 MRHNA, CDR2 SNTAGT. Trimming took 4 bases from V and 4 from J; bases not matched to a gene: 4. As DNA, the CDR3 is TGTGCCAGCAGTGCACTAGCGGGCGTCACCGGGGAGCTGTTTTTT. This translates into CASSALAGVTGELFF.

This clone came up once. The chain combines TRBV7-2 with TRBJ2-5; 15 positions match TRBD2. The length of the CDR3 is 18 residues. CDR1 and CDR2 from the germline V gene are SGHTA and FQGNSA. V shed 5 bases, J shed 5 bases, and the junction held 12 bases outside the gene matches. The CDR3 DNA follows: TGTGCCAGCAGCCCCGGACTAGCGGGAGGGCCGTGGAAGGAGACCCAGTACTTC. It is translated as CASSPGLAGGPWKETQYF. Using reference TRBV7-2 and TRBJ2-5 for the parts outside the CDR3, the full variable domain is GAGVSQSPSNKVTEKGKDVELRCDPISGHTALYWYRQSLGQGLEFLIYFQGNSAPDKSGLPSDRFSAERTGGSVSTLTIQRTQQEDSAVYLCASSPGLAGGPWKETQYFGPGTRLLVL.